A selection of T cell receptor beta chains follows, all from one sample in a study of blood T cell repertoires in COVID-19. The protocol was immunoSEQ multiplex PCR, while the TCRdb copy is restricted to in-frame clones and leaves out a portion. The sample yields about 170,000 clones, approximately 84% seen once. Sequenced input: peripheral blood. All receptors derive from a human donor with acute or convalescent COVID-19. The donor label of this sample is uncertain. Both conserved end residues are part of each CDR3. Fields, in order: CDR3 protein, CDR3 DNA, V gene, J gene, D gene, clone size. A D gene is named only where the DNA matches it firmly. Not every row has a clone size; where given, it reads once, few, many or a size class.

CASSQEYGKYSYEQYF	TGTGCCAGCAGCCAAGAGTACGGGAAATACTCCTACGAGCAGTACTTC	TRBV3-1/TRBV3-2	TRBJ2-7	NA	NA
CASSGAGVSDTQYF	TGTGCCAGCAGTGGGGCGGGAGTCTCAGATACGCAGTATTTT	TRBV28	TRBJ2-3	TRBD2	NA
CASSTTREGGYTF	TGTGCCAGCAGCACAACGCGAGAGGGAGGCTACACCTTC	TRBV7-8	TRBJ1-2	NA	NA
CASSPGTGGRQPQHF	TGCGCCAGCAGCCCGGGGACAGGGGGAAGACAGCCCCAGCATTTT	TRBV5-1	TRBJ1-5	TRBD1	NA
CASSPDRVGSGANVLTF	TGTGCCAGCAGCCCTGACAGGGTCGGGTCTGGGGCCAACGTCCTGACTTTC	TRBV7-3	TRBJ2-6	TRBD1	NA
CASSLGEAYGYTF	TGTGCCAGCAGTTTAGGGGAGGCCTATGGCTACACCTTC	TRBV12-3/TRBV12-4	TRBJ1-2	NA	NA
CASSPDPTSRGTQYF	TGTGCCAGCAGCCCCGACCCGACTAGCCGTGGGACCCAGTACTTC	TRBV7-2	TRBJ2-5	TRBD2	NA
CAWAGLSQETQYF	TGTGCCTGGGCGGGACTATCCCAAGAGACCCAGTACTTC	TRBV30	TRBJ2-5	TRBD2	NA
CASSTELAGSPSREQYF	TGCGCCAGCAGCACGGAACTAGCGGGGTCCCCCTCTCGCGAGCAGTACTTC	TRBV5-1	TRBJ2-7	TRBD2	NA
CALNRGLYEQYF	TGTGCCTTGAACAGGGGTCTCTACGAGCAGTACTTC	TRBV30	TRBJ2-7	TRBD1	NA
CASMRGDNQPQHF	TGTGCCAGCATGCGGGGGGACAATCAGCCCCAGCATTTT	TRBV2	TRBJ1-5	NA	few
CASSPGTGVENTEAFF	TGTGCCAGCAGCCCCGGGACAGGGGTAGAGAACACTGAAGCTTTCTTT	TRBV7-9	TRBJ1-1	TRBD1	once
CASSLTGGTQETQYF	TGCGCCAGCAGCTTGACAGGGGGGACCCAAGAGACCCAGTACTTC	TRBV5-1	TRBJ2-5	TRBD1	NA
CASSLRRLGPYEQYF	TGTGCCAGCAGTCTTAGGAGGCTAGGGCCCTACGAGCAGTACTTC	TRBV27	TRBJ2-7	NA	NA
CSVQTHPGSSTDTQYF	TGCAGCGTTCAGACTCATCCCGGGTCCAGCACAGATACGCAGTATTTT	TRBV29-1	TRBJ2-3	NA	NA
CASSLAGTGASTDTQYF	TGCGCCAGCAGCTTGGCCGGGACAGGGGCGAGCACAGATACGCAGTATTTT	TRBV5-1	TRBJ2-3	TRBD1	NA
CASSQDPGTGFSGNTIYF	TGTGCCAGCAGCCAAGATCCCGGGACAGGATTCTCTGGAAACACCATATATTTT	TRBV4-2	TRBJ1-3	TRBD1	NA
CASSRGTGGSYEQYF	TGTGCCAGCAGCCGCGGGACAGGAGGCTCCTACGAGCAGTACTTC	TRBV3-1/TRBV3-2	TRBJ2-7	TRBD1	NA
CASGRTGVETQYF	TGTGCTAGTGGTAGGACAGGTGTAGAGACCCAGTACTTC	TRBV12-5	TRBJ2-5	TRBD1	NA
CASSESPGNTEAFF	TGCGCCAGCAGTGAGTCTCCCGGGAACACTGAAGCTTTCTTT	TRBV10-1	TRBJ1-1	NA	NA
CASSPRLRGQRGGDEQFF	TGCGCCAGCAGTCCGCGACTACGGGGACAGCGAGGTGGCGATGAGCAGTTCTTC	TRBV23-1	TRBJ2-1	TRBD1	NA
CASMGGGAPDTEAFF	TGTGCCAGCATGGGCGGGGGCGCCCCGGACACTGAAGCTTTCTTT	TRBV6-5	TRBJ1-1	NA	NA
CASRAGLMNTEAFF	TGTGCCAGCAGGGCGGGACTCATGAACACTGAAGCTTTCTTT	TRBV27	TRBJ1-1	NA	NA
CASSATSNRDDTEAFF	TGCGCCAGCAGTGCAACCTCCAACAGGGATGACACTGAAGCTTTCTTT	TRBV10-1	TRBJ1-1	NA	NA
CAWSPDQREGRGTQYF	TGTGCCTGGAGCCCTGACCAGCGGGAGGGCCGGGGGACGCAGTATTTT	TRBV30	TRBJ2-3	TRBD2	few
CASSLDALTGNTEAFF	TGTGCCAGCAGCTTGGACGCCCTCACAGGGAACACTGAAGCTTTCTTT	TRBV5-8	TRBJ1-1	NA	NA
CASSPDRGGNQPQHF	TGTGCCAGCAGTCCGGACAGGGGAGGAAATCAGCCCCAGCATTTT	TRBV27	TRBJ1-5	TRBD1	NA
CASSRNSGESTDTQYF	TGTGCCAGCAGCCGGAATAGCGGGGAAAGCACAGATACGCAGTATTTT	TRBV3-1/TRBV3-2	TRBJ2-3	TRBD2	NA
CASSVDGTQYF	TGTGCCAGCAGCGTAGACGGGACCCAGTACTTC	TRBV9	TRBJ2-5	NA	NA
CASSRQRDGYTF	TGTGCCAGCAGTCGACAGAGAGACGGCTACACCTTC	TRBV2	TRBJ1-2	NA	NA
CAWSEGTGYSNQPQHF	TGTGCCTGGAGTGAGGGTACAGGCTATAGCAATCAGCCCCAGCATTTT	TRBV30	TRBJ1-5	NA	NA
CASSLVGSGEDEQYF	TGCGCCAGCAGCTTGGTCGGGAGTGGAGAGGACGAGCAGTACTTC	TRBV5-1	TRBJ2-7	NA	NA
CASRPRRVSGTLEQYF	TGTGCAAGTCGCCCCCGTCGGGTTAGCGGGACCTTGGAGCAGTACTTC	TRBV12-2	TRBJ2-7	NA	NA
CASSLTGTTNEKLFF	TGCGCCAGCAGCTTGACGGGGACAACTAATGAAAAACTGTTTTTT	TRBV5-1	TRBJ1-4	NA	NA
CASSLPTGGGSPLHF	TGTGCCAGCAGTCTACCTACAGGGGGAGGTTCACCCCTCCACTTT	TRBV28	TRBJ1-6	TRBD1	NA
CASGGGTLETQYF	TGTGCCAGCGGGGGAGGGACACTCGAGACCCAGTACTTC	TRBV12-3/TRBV12-4	TRBJ2-5	NA	NA
CASSELVQGYGYTF	TGTGCCAGCAGTGAACTGGTACAGGGATATGGCTACACCTTC	TRBV6-1	TRBJ1-2	NA	NA
CASSGHPYEQYF	TGTGCCAGCTCTGGACATCCCTACGAGCAGTACTTC	TRBV6-5	TRBJ2-7	NA	NA
CAWSVQDRVTEQFF	TGTGCCTGGAGTGTACAAGACAGGGTAACTGAGCAGTTCTTC	TRBV30	TRBJ2-1	TRBD1	many
CASSLAMASGSYEQYF	TGTGCCAGCAGCTTAGCGATGGCTAGCGGGAGTTACGAGCAGTACTTC	TRBV7-2	TRBJ2-7	TRBD2	NA
CASSLRGGWDVEKLFF	TGTGCCAGCAGCCTCCGCGGGGGGTGGGACGTTGAAAAACTGTTTTTT	TRBV3-1/TRBV3-2	TRBJ1-4	NA	NA
CASSGGAFGETQYF	TGCGCCAGCAGCGGGGGGGCATTCGGGGAGACCCAGTACTTC	TRBV5-1	TRBJ2-5	NA	NA
CAWTRDRANSPLHF	TGTGCCTGGACGAGGGACAGGGCGAATTCACCCCTCCACTTT	TRBV30	TRBJ1-6	TRBD1	NA
CASRSSTNEKLFF	TGTGCCAGCAGAAGCTCAACTAATGAAAAACTGTTTTTT	TRBV28	TRBJ1-4	NA	once
CASSFVGLEQYF	TGTGCCAGCAGCTTTGTGGGGCTCGAGCAGTACTTC	TRBV3-1/TRBV3-2	TRBJ2-7	NA	once
CAWTTDSPNSPLHF	TGTGCCTGGACGACAGATTCTCCTAATTCACCCCTCCACTTT	TRBV30	TRBJ1-6	NA	NA
CASSLTGQGAGEKLFF	TGTGCCAGCAGTTTGACGGGGCAGGGGGCTGGTGAAAAACTGTTTTTT	TRBV28	TRBJ1-4	TRBD1	once
CATSRVVNTEAFF	TGTGCCACCAGCAGAGTAGTGAACACTGAAGCTTTCTTT	TRBV15	TRBJ1-1	NA	NA
CASRFSMNTEAFF	TGCGCCAGCAGGTTTTCCATGAACACTGAAGCTTTCTTT	TRBV10-1	TRBJ1-1	NA	NA
CASSARDRGNSPLHF	TGTGCCAGCAGCGCAAGGGACAGGGGTAATTCACCCCTCCACTTT	TRBV5-5	TRBJ1-6	TRBD1	NA
CASTSGDRTEAFF	TGTGCCAGCACCTCGGGGGATCGAACTGAAGCTTTCTTT	TRBV9	TRBJ1-1	NA	NA
CASSSPGLGTGELFF	TGTGCCAGCAGCTCCCCAGGGTTGGGGACCGGGGAGCTGTTTTTT	TRBV11-3	TRBJ2-2	NA	NA
CASSSGTSSTDTQYF	TGTGCCAGCAGCTCGGGGACTAGCAGTACAGATACGCAGTATTTT	TRBV7-3	TRBJ2-3	TRBD2	NA
CASSRPGQSYEQYF	TGTGCCAGCAGCCGCCCGGGACAGTCCTACGAGCAGTACTTC	TRBV5-6	TRBJ2-7	TRBD1	NA
CATSRDPAGGGETQYF	TGTGCCACCAGCAGAGATCCGGCGGGAGGGGGGGAGACCCAGTACTTC	TRBV15	TRBJ2-5	TRBD2	NA
CATGTANTGELFF	TGTGCCACCGGGACAGCGAACACCGGGGAGCTGTTTTTT	TRBV15	TRBJ2-2	TRBD1	NA
CASSKPVTHTGELFF	TGTGCCAGCAGCAAACCAGTCACGCACACCGGGGAGCTGTTTTTT	TRBV21-1	TRBJ2-2	NA	NA
CASSPSGGETYEQYF	TGTGCCAGCAGCCCATCGGGGGGGGAGACCTACGAGCAGTACTTC	TRBV28	TRBJ2-7	TRBD2	NA